This T cell receptor beta chain is from a study of T cells in Graves' hyperthyroidism and ophthalmopathy. Regarding the study as a whole: Ophthalmopathy onset followed model prediction by a median about 6.5 months.

It was RNA transcripts that yielded the amplified TCR beta CDR3 regions. In the first-round RT-PCR of the TCR CDR3, the HTBI primer set was used. TCRdb independently ran MiXCR on the multiplex PCR reads; one entry per CDR3 protein. Among around 190,000 distinct CDR3 sequences listed, over 15% were seen once. As to this clonotype: Its antigen is currently unknown. This may come from a read error, since a much larger clone is one base off.

This sequence originates from a woman between 45 and 60 years old with Graves' hyperthyroidism. The sample taken for sequencing was blood.

The CDR3 DNA is TGTTCCAGCATAACGAGAGACAGGGGGAATGAAAAACTGTTTTTT. This sequence encodes CSSITRDRGNEKLFF. This chain connects TRBV6-2 or TRBV6-3 to TRBJ1-4, with TRBD1 matching 9 bases. The CDR3 length is 15 residues. In germline, CDR1 is MNHEY, CDR2 SVGEGT.